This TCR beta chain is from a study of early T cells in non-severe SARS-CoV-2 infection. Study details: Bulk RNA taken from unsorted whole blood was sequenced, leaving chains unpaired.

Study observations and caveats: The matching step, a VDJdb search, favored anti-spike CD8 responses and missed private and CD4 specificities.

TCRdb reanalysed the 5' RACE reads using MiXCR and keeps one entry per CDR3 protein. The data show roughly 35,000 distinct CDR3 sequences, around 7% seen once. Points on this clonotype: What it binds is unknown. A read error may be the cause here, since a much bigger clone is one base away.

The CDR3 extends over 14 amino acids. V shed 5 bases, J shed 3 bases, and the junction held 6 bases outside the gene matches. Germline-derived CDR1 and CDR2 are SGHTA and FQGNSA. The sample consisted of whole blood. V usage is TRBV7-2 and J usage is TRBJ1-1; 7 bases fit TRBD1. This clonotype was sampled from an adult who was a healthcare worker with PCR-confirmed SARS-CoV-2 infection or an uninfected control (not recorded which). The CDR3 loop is CASSPQTGYTEAFF. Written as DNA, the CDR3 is TGTGCCAGCAGCCCGCAGACAGGGTACACTGAAGCTTTCTTT.